These 6 T cell receptor beta chains were all obtained from the same sample, sequenced in a study of healthy donors' naive CD4 and CD8 T cells. TCR libraries were built from about 520 ng of total RNA by linear amplification. MiXCR, applied by TCRdb to the reads, yields one record per CDR3 protein. This table has 180,000 or so distinct CDR3 sequences, around 70% appearing once. The sequencing sample was made of naive CD4+ and CD8+ T cells sorted from blood, pooled from several donors. The receptors were sampled from a pool of human donors in good health; the sample pools cells from several healthy donors.

This chain uses TRBV29-1 with TRBJ2-7; tentative D call: TRBD2 (6 bases). The CDR3 loop spans 14 amino acids. Germline V gives CDR1 SQVTM, CDR2 ANQGSEA. Between the trimmed V and J ends, which lost 6 bases and 7 bases, there was a span of 22 bases. The CDR3 region is CSVSGLRRAKEQYF. The CDR3 DNA is TGCAGCGTCTCGGGACTGCGGCGCGCGAAGGAGCAGTACTTC.

This sequence joins TRBV12-5 and TRBJ1-1; weak D call: TRBD1 (6 bases). V lost 0 bases and J 0 bases, leaving 8 bases between the germline ends. Per germline, CDR1 LGHNT and CDR2 FRNRAP. The CDR3 contains 15 residues. The CDR3 spells CASGLVQGLNTEAFF. The CDR3 nucleotides read TGTGCTAGTGGTTTGGTACAGGGCTTGAACACTGAAGCTTTCTTT.

The chain couples TRBV6-5 to TRBJ1-1; D is undetermined. The V end lost 3 bases, the J end lost 3 bases, and 20 bases lay between the germline ends. The CDR3 contains 17 residues. Germline-derived CDR1 and CDR2 are MNHEY and SVGAGI. The CDR3 sequence: CASSYGGLPGMDTEAFF. CDR3 DNA sequence: TGTGCCAGCAGTTATGGAGGGCTCCCCGGCATGGACACTGAAGCTTTCTTT.

The genes are TRBV27 and TRBJ2-3, with 9 bases lining up with TRBD2. The CDR3 runs 16 residues. V was clipped by 8 bases and J by 3 bases; unmatched bases: 12. Germline V gene lookup returns CDR1 MNHEY and CDR2 SMNVEV (reference sequence). The CDR3 DNA is TGTGCCAGCCCTCCTAGCGGGACGTTGGCGACAGATACGCAGTATTTT. Its translation: CASPPSGTLATDTQYF.

This chain uses TRBV27 with TRBJ2-7; D perhaps matches TRBD1 (5 bases). CDR3 length: 14 residues. The V gene lost 3 bases and the J gene lost 0 bases, with 9 bases spanning the gap. Looked up from germline, CDR1 is MNHEY and CDR2 is SMNVEV (reference sequence). The CDR3 here is CASSFTGSSYEQYF. The CDR3 DNA sequence: TGTGCCAGCAGTTTTACAGGTAGCTCCTACGAGCAGTACTTC.

V usage is TRBV19 and J usage is TRBJ2-1, with D unresolved. The CDR3 spans 12 residues. Trimming took off 5 bases at V and 7 bases at J, with 9 bases between the two ends. CDR1 and CDR2 (germline): LNHDA, SQIVND (reference sequence). The CDR3 here is CASSVRWNEQFF. For the CDR3, the DNA is TGTGCCAGTAGTGTACGGTGGAATGAGCAGTTCTTC.